The 25 T cell receptor beta chains presented below share a single source sample, sequenced in a study of blood T cell repertoires in COVID-19 (dated by TCRdb to 2018 to 2020). The library was generated by the immunoSEQ multiplex PCR assay. As stored in TCRdb, this immuneACCESS dataset retains in-frame rearrangements with V and J assigned. A fraction of the clones does not appear; measured against another copy, unresolved V genes explain less than half of the discrepancy, and the remainder lacks a known reason. The table for this sample lists roughly 200,000 clones; 75% to 90% of them were counted only once. Under 30% of the sample lies in the top ten. The sequenced sample consisted of peripheral blood. The receptors originated from a man aged 35-49 years with acute or convalescent COVID-19.

The chain uses TRBV3-1 (or the pseudogene TRBV3-2) and TRBJ2-5; maybe TRBD2 (5 bases). This CDR3 spans 13 amino acids. The V gene lost 6 bases and the J gene lost 2 bases, with 10 bases spanning the gap. Germline CDR1 reads LGHDT; CDR2 reads YNNKEL (reference sequence). The CDR3 DNA sequence: TGTGCCAGCAGGGGTAGCGCTCAAGAGACCCAGTACTTC. Protein sequence: CASRGSAQETQYF.

The chain has TRBV3-1 (or the pseudogene TRBV3-2) and TRBJ2-7, with D unclear. Germline V gene sequence: CDR1 LGHDT, CDR2 YNNKEL (reference sequence). The CDR3 covers 15 residues. With 0 bases removed from V and 0 bases from J, the gap between germline ends came to 9 bases. The CDR3 DNA sequence: TGTGCCAGCAGCCAAGAGCCCGCGAGCTCCTACGAGCAGTACTTC. It yields the protein CASSQEPASSYEQYF.

The J gene is TRBJ2-7, the V gene TRBV6-4; the D gene is possibly TRBD1 (6 bases). The CDR3 has 15 residues. V was pared by 6 bases and J by 5 bases, with 20 bases between. Germline CDR1 and CDR2: MRHNA and SNTAGT. Written as DNA, the CDR3 is TGTGCCAGCAGAAAACAGGGTTGGGTCAAGAACGAGCAGTACTTC. Translating it yields CASRKQGWVKNEQYF.

The chain recombines TRBV7-2 with TRBJ1-5; D gene uncertain. CDR3 size: 16 residues. CDR1 is SGHTA, CDR2 FQGNSA, per germline. Deletions cut 4 bases from V and 0 bases from J, with 13 bases between. The CDR3, as DNA: TGTGCCAGCAGCTCTCCGGAGATACTTAGCAATCAGCCCCAGCATTTT. This codes for CASSSPEILSNQPQHF.

This rearrangement joins TRBV19 to TRBJ1-1, with D possibly being TRBD1 (6 bases). V was shortened by 6 bases and J by 3 bases, with 17 bases between the two germline ends. The CDR3 is 15 amino acids. From germline, CDR1 is LNHDA and CDR2 SQIVND (reference sequence). CDR3 coding DNA: TGTGCCAGTAGATGGGGGCGCGGGCGCGACACTGAAGCTTTCTTT. Its protein is CASRWGRGRDTEAFF.

The table lists this clone with a count of one. This chain links TRBV7-6 with TRBJ1-1; weak D call: TRBD1 (5 bases). CDR3 length: 13 amino acids. The V end was cut by 2 bases, the J end by 3 bases, with 7 bases between. The germline CDR1 and CDR2 sequences are SGHVS and FNYEAQ. In DNA form, the CDR3 reads TGTGCCAGCAGCTTACGGGGGGACACTGAAGCTTTCTTT. Protein product: CASSLRGDTEAFF.

This clone was recorded once. The rearrangement uses TRBV5-4 and TRBJ2-1; 9 bases are shared with TRBD1. CDR1 and CDR2 from the germline V gene are SGHNT and YYREEE (reference sequence). CDR3 length equals 16 residues. V shed 4 bases, J shed 7 bases, and the junction held 12 bases outside the gene matches. The CDR3 sequence: CASSREGTGRLNEQFF. The DNA for the CDR3 is TGTGCCAGCAGCCGTGAGGGGACAGGGAGACTAAATGAGCAGTTCTTC.

The gene calls are TRBV7-8 and TRBJ1-6; D is uncertain. Germline-derived CDR1 and CDR2 are SGHVS and FQNEAQ. Trimming took 2 bases from V and 1 from J, leaving 6 bases between them. The CDR3 consists of 15 residues. The CDR3 sequence is CASSLLQSYNSPLHF. Written as DNA, the CDR3 is TGTGCCAGCAGCTTACTACAGTCCTATAATTCACCCCTCCACTTT.

The J gene is TRBJ2-7, the V gene TRBV4-1; D is perhaps TRBD2 (5 bases). V shed 4 bases and J shed 5 bases, with 9 bases lying between them. CDR1 and CDR2 from the germline V gene are MGHRA and YSYEKL. The CDR3 has 12 residues. The CDR3 nucleotides read TGCGCCAGCAGCCCTGCGCGGGACGAGCAGTACTTC. The encoded protein is CASSPARDEQYF.

The CDR3 loop is CASSGGGWDTGELFF. The DNA for the CDR3 is TGTGCCAGCAGCGGAGGAGGTTGGGACACCGGGGAGCTGTTTTTT. This chain links TRBV7-6 with TRBJ2-2; possible D gene TRBD2, 5 bases. Trimming shortened V by 5 bases and J by 3 bases, and 13 bases separated the two germline ends. The CDR3 is 15 amino acids. Germline V gene sequence: CDR1 SGHVS, CDR2 FNYEAQ.

The chain carries TRBV5-1 and TRBJ1-6; D is perhaps TRBD1 (6 bases). Germline V gene data show CDR1 as SGHRS and CDR2 as YFSETQ. V gave up 4 bases and J gave up 6 bases, with 14 bases separating them. This CDR3 contains 15 residues. CDR3 sequence reads: CASSPQDSTNSPLHF. DNA for the CDR3: TGCGCCAGCAGCCCTCAGGACAGCACTAATTCACCCCTCCACTTT.

The chain combines TRBV25-1 with TRBJ2-6; 9 bases fit TRBD1. This CDR3 is 17 amino acids long. The junction had 8 bases not matched to a gene; V was cut back by 6 bases and J by 2 bases. Germline CDR1 MGHDK, CDR2 SYGVNS. The CDR3, as DNA: TGTGCCAGCAGCCAAGGGACAGGGCTGCCTGGGGCCAACGTCCTGACTTTC. Translation gives CASSQGTGLPGANVLTF.

The gene calls are TRBV19 and TRBJ2-7; TRBD2 matches at 7 bases. The CDR3 contains 15 residues. Germline assignment: CDR1 LNHDA and CDR2 SQIVND (reference sequence). V trimming: 6 bases; J trimming: 3 bases; junction bases outside the gene matches: 11. The DNA for the CDR3 is TGTGCCAGTAGCCCTCCCGGCGGGGGATTCTACGAGCAGTACTTC. It encodes CASSPPGGGFYEQYF.

This chain links TRBV7-3 with TRBJ1-3, with D possibly being TRBD1 (6 bases). CDR1 SGHTA and CDR2 FQGTGA come from the germline V gene. CDR3 length: 14 residues. V was shortened by 3 bases and J by 4 bases, with 10 bases between the two germline ends. The CDR3: CASSLTDRGNTIYF. CDR3 coding DNA: TGTGCCAGCAGCTTGACAGACAGGGGAAACACCATATATTTT.

With regard to this clone: Other DNA sequences from this sample encode an identical CDR3 as well. V gene TRBV19 combines with J gene TRBJ1-5, with D uncertain. The CDR3 length is 15 residues. V was trimmed by 2 bases and J by 0 bases, leaving 8 bases between them. Germline CDR1 reads LNHDA; CDR2 reads SQIVND (reference sequence). CDR3 nucleotides: TGTGCCAGTAGTATAACAGTCTATAGCAATCAGCCCCAGCATTTT. It translates to CASSITVYSNQPQHF.

V usage is TRBV4-1 and J usage is TRBJ2-2; D is ambiguous. V was trimmed by 3 bases and J by 4 bases, leaving 3 bases between them. Germline CDR1 reads MGHRA; CDR2 reads YSYEKL. This CDR3 region has 12 residues. The CDR3 is CASSHSTGELFF. The CDR3 nucleotides are TGCGCCAGCAGCCATAGCACCGGGGAGCTGTTTTTT.

The J gene is TRBJ1-1, the V gene TRBV18; a weak D match, TRBD1 (5 bases). V dropped 1 base and J dropped 4 bases, with 10 bases sitting between them. The CDR3 is 14 amino acids. Germline CDR1 reads KGHSH; CDR2 reads LQKENI. The CDR3 coding sequence is TGTGCCAGCTCACCACAGGAGGGGCTCACTGAAGCTTTCTTT. Its protein is CASSPQEGLTEAFF. The whole variable domain, filled in from reference TRBV18 and TRBJ1-1, reads NAGVMQNPRHLVRRRGQEARLRCSPMKGHSHVYWYRQLPEEGLKFMVYLQKENIIDESGMPKERFSAEFPKEGPSILRIQQVVRGDSAAYFCASSPQEGLTEAFFGQGTRLTVV.

V gene TRBV7-2 combines with J gene TRBJ2-1; 8 bases are shared with TRBD2. The germline gives CDR1 SGHTA, CDR2 FQGNSA. V trimming: 4 bases; J trimming: 3 bases; junction bases outside the gene matches: 5. This CDR3 region has 15 residues. The CDR3 reads CASSSLGTSYNEQFF. In nucleotides, the CDR3 is TGTGCCAGCAGCTCCTTAGGGACTAGCTACAATGAGCAGTTCTTC.

This clone was detected only once. The chain couples TRBV2 to TRBJ2-4; no firm D call. CDR3 length: 13 amino acids. The V gene lost 5 bases and the J gene lost 4 bases, with 9 bases spanning the gap. The germline V gene has CDR1 SNHLY and CDR2 FYNNEI. The CDR3 DNA sequence: TGTGCCAGCAGTAAGGAGACTAAAAACATTCAGTACTTC. Its translation: CASSKETKNIQYF.

The chain uses TRBV4-3 and TRBJ2-3; D might be TRBD1 (5 bases). Germline loops: CDR1 LGHNA, CDR2 YSLEER. The V end lost 1 base, the J end lost 2 bases, and 10 bases lay between the germline ends. The CDR3 extends over 15 amino acids. CDR3 amino acids: CASSQADTYTDTQYF. The CDR3 DNA is TGCGCCAGCAGCCAAGCGGACACCTACACAGATACGCAGTATTTT.

In regard to this clone: The sample has other DNA sequences that encode this CDR3 too. The rearrangement joins TRBV15 to TRBJ2-7, with 9 positions matching TRBD1. Germline-derived CDR1 and CDR2 are LNHNV and YYDKDF (reference sequence). J lost 3 bases, V lost 3 bases, and 6 bases had no gene match. This CDR3 spans 15 amino acids. CDR3 sequence reads: CATSRGGTGSYEQYF. CDR3 bases: TGTGCCACCAGCAGGGGGGGGACAGGGAGCTACGAGCAGTACTTC.

V is TRBV7-9 and J is TRBJ1-6; no clear D gene. CDR1 is SEHNR and CDR2 is FQNEAQ in the germline V gene (reference sequence). V was clipped by 1 base and J by 19 bases, with 14 bases between them. The CDR3 contains 12 residues. The CDR3 bases are TGTGCCAGCAGCTTAGACAGCAGCGGGCTACACTTT. It codes for CASSLDSSGLHF.

V usage is TRBV18 and J usage is TRBJ2-2, with 9 bases matching TRBD2. CDR3 length: 17 amino acids. Germline CDR1 reads KGHSH; CDR2 reads LQKENI. V trimming: 6 bases; J trimming: 4 bases; junction bases outside the gene matches: 12. CDR3 loop: CASSRTGTSWGTGELFF. The CDR3 DNA is TGTGCCAGCTCGCGGACCGGGACTAGCTGGGGCACCGGGGAGCTGTTTTTT.

The chain couples TRBV7-2 to TRBJ1-2; D is possibly TRBD1 (5 bases). The germline CDR1 and CDR2 sequences are SGHTA and FQGNSA. Trimming shortened V by 5 bases and J by 2 bases, and 18 bases separated the two germline ends. The CDR3 is 16 residues long. The CDR3, as DNA: TGTGCCAGCAGCCCCGGAGGGGCTGGGTTGAACTATGGCTACACCTTC. This encodes CASSPGGAGLNYGYTF. Filled out from reference TRBV7-2 and TRBJ1-2, the complete variable domain reads GAGVSQSPSNKVTEKGKDVELRCDPISGHTALYWYRQSLGQGLEFLIYFQGNSAPDKSGLPSDRFSAERTGGSVSTLTIQRTQQEDSAVYLCASSPGGAGLNYGYTFGSGTRLTVV.

The chain links TRBV3-1 (or the pseudogene TRBV3-2) to TRBJ1-6; 8 bases fit TRBD1. This CDR3 spans 16 amino acids. Germline-derived CDR1 and CDR2 are LGHDT and YNNKEL (reference sequence). After removal of 4 bases from V and 6 bases from J, the junction contained 8 bases not matched to a gene. The CDR3 bases are TGTGCCAGCAGCCCCCCCCGGACAGGGATTAATTCACCCCTCCACTTT. Its translation is CASSPPRTGINSPLHF.